Here is one T cell receptor (beta chain) with its context. Its antigen is unidentified. CDR3 size: 12 residues. Germline V gene sequence: CDR1 MNHEY, CDR2 SVGAGI. Losses at the gene ends were 7 bases for V and 4 bases for J; bases not matched to a gene: 2. The data stem from a study of T-cell memory formation after mild COVID-19. At the level of the study: Clustering of TCRs was largely donor specific.

Study-level results: The CD4+ clones that contracted clustered mainly within CM and EM, and the CD8+ clones concentrated in EMRA.

The TCR alpha and TCR beta cDNA libraries, bearing sample barcodes and UMIs, were generated by 5'RACE using constant-segment primers. MiXCR was run by TCRdb on the 5' RACE reads, yielding one entry per CDR3 protein. The sample records roughly 240,000 distinct CDR3 sequences, under 20% being singletons. The rearrangement links TRBV6-5 to TRBJ2-5; 8 bases align to TRBD1. The clonotype comes from a young man who had mild COVID-19 (a few samples of this study predate the infection). Cell type and time point are not known. Sample: PBMCs or a T cell subset sorted from them (not recorded which). The CDR3 loop reads CASKTGVETQYF. DNA of the CDR3: TGTGCCAGCAAGACAGGGGTAGAGACCCAGTACTTC.